The 2 T cell receptor beta chains below all came from one sample that was sequenced in a study of T-cell reconstitution after alpha-beta-depleted transplantation in children. Unique molecular identifiers were used to barcode this TCRbeta library. TCRdb re-called the PCR reads through MiXCR, storing one row per CDR3 protein. The table includes 330,000 or so distinct CDR3 sequences, over 9% detected once. The sample was PBMCs, taken before TCRalphabeta/CD19-depleted stem cell transplant. Receptor source: a boy in the first two years of life with acute myeloid leukemia, due to receive a stem cell transplant.

This sequence joins TRBV5-1 and TRBJ2-3, with TRBD2 identical over 11 bases. The junction had 10 bases not matched to a gene; V was cut back by 6 bases and J by 7 bases. CDR3 length equals 15 residues. Per the germline V gene, CDR1 is SGHRS and CDR2 is YFSETQ. Here the CDR3 DNA reads TGCGCCAGCACCCCTCCTCTAGCGGGAGGAAATACGCAGTATTTT. Encoded protein: CASTPPLAGGNTQYF.

This clonotype was picked up many times. The rearrangement uses TRBV4-1 and TRBJ2-7; no definite D call. This CDR3 has 14 residues. V lost 0 bases to trimming and J lost 3 bases, with 9 bases between them. From germline, CDR1 is MGHRA and CDR2 YSYEKL. In DNA, the CDR3 is TGCGCCAGCAGCCAAGATCCGGCCAGCTACGAGCAGTACTTC. It encodes CASSQDPASYEQYF.